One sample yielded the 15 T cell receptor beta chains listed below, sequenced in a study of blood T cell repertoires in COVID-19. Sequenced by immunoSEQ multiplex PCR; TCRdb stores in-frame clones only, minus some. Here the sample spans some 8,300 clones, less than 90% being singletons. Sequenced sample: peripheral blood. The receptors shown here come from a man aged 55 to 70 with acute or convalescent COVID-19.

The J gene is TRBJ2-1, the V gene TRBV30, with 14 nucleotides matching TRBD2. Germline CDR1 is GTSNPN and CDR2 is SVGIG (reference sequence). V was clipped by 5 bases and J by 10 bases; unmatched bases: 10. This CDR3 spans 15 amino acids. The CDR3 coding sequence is TGTGCCTGGGACGAGGGACTAGCGGGAGTGAAAGAGCAGTTCTTC. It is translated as CAWDEGLAGVKEQFF.

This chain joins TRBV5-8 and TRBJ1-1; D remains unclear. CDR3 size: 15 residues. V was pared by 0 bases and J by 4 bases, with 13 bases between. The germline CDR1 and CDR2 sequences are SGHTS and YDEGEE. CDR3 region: CASSLEGLRGTEAFF. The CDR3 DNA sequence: TGTGCCAGCAGCTTGGAGGGCCTACGGGGCACTGAAGCTTTCTTT.

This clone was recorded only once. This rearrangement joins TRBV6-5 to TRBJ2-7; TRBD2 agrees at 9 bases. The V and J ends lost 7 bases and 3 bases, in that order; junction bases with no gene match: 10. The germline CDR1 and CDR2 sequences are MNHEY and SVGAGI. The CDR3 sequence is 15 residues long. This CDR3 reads CASTRSSGSIYEQYF. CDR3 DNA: TGTGCCAGCACCCGGAGTAGCGGGAGTATCTACGAGCAGTACTTC.

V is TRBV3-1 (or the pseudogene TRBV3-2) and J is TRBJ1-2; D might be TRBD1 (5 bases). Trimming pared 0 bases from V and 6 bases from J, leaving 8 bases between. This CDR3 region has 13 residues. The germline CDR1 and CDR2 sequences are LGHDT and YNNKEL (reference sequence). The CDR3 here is CASSQDLGHGYTF. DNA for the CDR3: TGTGCCAGCAGCCAAGATCTGGGGCATGGCTACACCTTC.

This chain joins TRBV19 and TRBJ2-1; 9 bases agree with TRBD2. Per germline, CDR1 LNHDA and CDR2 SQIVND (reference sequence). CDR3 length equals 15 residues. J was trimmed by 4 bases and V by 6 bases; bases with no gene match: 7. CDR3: CASRQTSGAYNEQFF. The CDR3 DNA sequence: TGTGCCAGTAGGCAGACTAGCGGTGCGTACAATGAGCAGTTCTTC. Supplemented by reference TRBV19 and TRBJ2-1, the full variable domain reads DGGITQSPKYLFRKEGQNVTLSCEQNLNHDAMYWYRQDPGQGLRLIYYSQIVNDFQKGDIAEGYSVSREKKESFPLTVTSAQKNPTAFYLCASRQTSGAYNEQFFGPGTRLTVL.

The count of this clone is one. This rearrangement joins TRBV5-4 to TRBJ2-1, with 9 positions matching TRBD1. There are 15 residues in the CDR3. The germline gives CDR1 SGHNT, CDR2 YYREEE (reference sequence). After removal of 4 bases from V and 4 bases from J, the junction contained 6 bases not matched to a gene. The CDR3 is CASSVGDRAYNEQFF. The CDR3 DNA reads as TGTGCCAGCAGCGTAGGGGACAGGGCGTACAATGAGCAGTTCTTC.

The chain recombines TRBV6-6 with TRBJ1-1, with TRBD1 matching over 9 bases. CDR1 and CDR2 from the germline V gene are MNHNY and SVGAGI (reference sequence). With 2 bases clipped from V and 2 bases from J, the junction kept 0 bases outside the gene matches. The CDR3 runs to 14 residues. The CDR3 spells CASSYTGGNTEAFF. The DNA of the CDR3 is TGTGCCAGCAGTTACACAGGGGGCAACACTGAAGCTTTCTTT.

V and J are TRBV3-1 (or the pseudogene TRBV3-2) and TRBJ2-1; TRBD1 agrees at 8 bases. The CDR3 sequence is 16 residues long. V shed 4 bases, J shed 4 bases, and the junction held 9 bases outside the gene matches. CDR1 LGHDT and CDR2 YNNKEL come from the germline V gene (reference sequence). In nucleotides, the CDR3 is TGTGCCAGCAGCCCCCGACAGGGGAAGGTGTACAATGAGCAGTTCTTC. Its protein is CASSPRQGKVYNEQFF.

In DNA form, the CDR3 reads TGTGCCAGCCGGGGGGGGAATAGAAGCTGGCTGTTTTTT. Encoded protein: CASRGGNRSWLFF. The rearrangement uses TRBV6-1 and TRBJ1-4; D perhaps matches TRBD1 (5 bases). Germline-derived CDR1 and CDR2 are MNHNS and SASEGT. The CDR3 is 13 amino acids. Between the trimmed V and J ends, which lost 8 bases and 14 bases, there was a span of 21 bases.

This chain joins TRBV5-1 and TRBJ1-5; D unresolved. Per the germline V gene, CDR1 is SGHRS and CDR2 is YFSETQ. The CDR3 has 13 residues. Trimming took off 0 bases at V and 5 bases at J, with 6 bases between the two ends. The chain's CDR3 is CASSLGIDQPQHF. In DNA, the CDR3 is TGCGCCAGCAGCTTGGGTATTGATCAGCCCCAGCATTTT.

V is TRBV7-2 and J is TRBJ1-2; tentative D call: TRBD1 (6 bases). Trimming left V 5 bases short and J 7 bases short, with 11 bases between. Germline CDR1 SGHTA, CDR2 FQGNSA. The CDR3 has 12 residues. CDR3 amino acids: CASSPGQRGYTF. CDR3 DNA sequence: TGTGCCAGCAGCCCTGGACAGCGTGGCTACACCTTC.

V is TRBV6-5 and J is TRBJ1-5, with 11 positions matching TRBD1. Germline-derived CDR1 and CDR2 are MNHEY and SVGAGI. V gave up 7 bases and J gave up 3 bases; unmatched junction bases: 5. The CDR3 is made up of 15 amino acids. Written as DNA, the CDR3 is TGTGCCAGCACTCCGGACAGGGGGCCCAATCAGCCCCAGCATTTT. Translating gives CASTPDRGPNQPQHF.

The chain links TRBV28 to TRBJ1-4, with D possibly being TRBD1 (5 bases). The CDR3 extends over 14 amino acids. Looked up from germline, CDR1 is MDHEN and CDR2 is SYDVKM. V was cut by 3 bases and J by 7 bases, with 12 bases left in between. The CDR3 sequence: CASSFRGRSEKLFF. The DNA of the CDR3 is TGTGCCAGCAGTTTTCGGGGGAGAAGTGAAAAACTGTTTTTT.

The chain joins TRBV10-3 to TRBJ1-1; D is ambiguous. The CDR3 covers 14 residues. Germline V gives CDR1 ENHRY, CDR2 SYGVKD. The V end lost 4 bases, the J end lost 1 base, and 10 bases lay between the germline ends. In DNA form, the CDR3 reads TGTGCCATCAGTGGCCGGGGTGGGAACACTGAAGCTTTCTTT. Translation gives CAISGRGGNTEAFF.

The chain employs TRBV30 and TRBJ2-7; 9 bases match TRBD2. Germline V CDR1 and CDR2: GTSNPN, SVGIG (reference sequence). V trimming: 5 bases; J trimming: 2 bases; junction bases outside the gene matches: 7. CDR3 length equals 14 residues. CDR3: CAWDSGSWTYEQYF. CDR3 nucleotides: TGTGCCTGGGATAGCGGGAGTTGGACCTACGAGCAGTACTTC. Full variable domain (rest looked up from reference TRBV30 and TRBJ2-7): SQTIHQWPATLVQPVGSPLSLECTVEGTSNPNLYWYRQAAGRGLQLLFYSVGIGQISSEVPQNLSASRPQDRQFILSSKKLLLSDSGFYLCAWDSGSWTYEQYFGPGTRLTVT.